These T cell receptor beta chains were read from a single sample in a study of graft-versus-host responses after intestinal transplantation. Sequencing used immunoSEQ multiplex PCR; TCRdb keeps in-frame clones, though not all of them. The profile shows under 150,000 clones, approximately 95% of them singletons. Their antigens are not known. The sequencing used unstimulated CD4+ T cells sorted from spleen or lymph node cells, collected before intestinal transplant. The receptors stem from a human donor who received an intestinal transplant. The conserved cysteine and the conserved F or W are not part of the CDR3 here.

v_call cdr3_aa
TRBV2 ASRPLGGTSSYEQY
TRBV10-3 ATEQGEGSYT
TRBV11-2 ASSPTSGRPTNEKLF
TRBV19 ASSPPGAKGSYEQY
TRBV2 ASSRGQGAEAF
TRBV5-6 ASSWGGPGQSGEQY
TRBV30 AWRAGETQY
TRBV19 ASSIDMDSNQPQH
TRBV6-1 ASSPRQGPSYEQY
TRBV4-2 ASGRSIQGTGELF
TRBV6-5 ASSYGRGNQPQH
TRBV9 ASSSRVSFRFSEAF
TRBV6-5 ASSLLPDRAPGYT
TRBV5-1 ASSLQGPEQY
TRBV30 AWSVSARKSYGYT
TRBV5-6 ASSLTPGLAGGPPGELF
TRBV9 ASSVALAGGADTQY
TRBV11-2 ASSLLRRGHEQY
TRBV5-1 ASRMGDRGFNEQF
TRBV21-1 ASSYWSPAGDTEAF
TRBV19 ASSPLAGGGNEQF
TRBV28 ASSSGGIAFNEQF
TRBV10-3 AISEYRGEAGELF
TRBV18 ASSPPFNGYT
TRBV7-3 ASSLIGSSYNEQF
TRBV27 ASRYLRNGSTDTQY
TRBV6-5 ASSYKASGVNEQY
TRBV29-1 SVAGLAIDEQY
TRBV6-5 ASRRTEEYGYT
TRBV30 AQKTGGETQY
TRBV5-1 ASSTGTPNTGELF
TRBV7-9 ASSLSEEQY
TRBV6-5 ASSYLGQGYTIY
TRBV5-1 ASSRWTGNEQF
TRBV7-3 ASSASFRNEQF
TRBV7-3 ASSLGSGAGGELF
TRBV19 ASSLRTYGYT
TRBV11-1 ASSLESSDTQY
TRBV7-8 ASSWYNEQF
TRBV6-5 ASSYSMGQVHEQY
TRBV5-4 ASSIGQGGTEAF
TRBV27 ASSPRGAGTYEQY
TRBV6-5 ASSWATAYEQY
TRBV11-3 ASSLDGGLQF
TRBV7-8 ASSLARRGEAF
TRBV30 ARGGAPPYNEQF
TRBV27 ASALSSVGYGYT
TRBV7-9 ASSLRRGDNKQY
TRBV10-3 AISESVLAGGKPYEQY
TRBV7-3 ASSLSGGYEQY
TRBV18 ASSSPGLAVPGTQY
TRBV5-6 ASSPINGEQF
TRBV6-5 ASSYGGTPYEQY